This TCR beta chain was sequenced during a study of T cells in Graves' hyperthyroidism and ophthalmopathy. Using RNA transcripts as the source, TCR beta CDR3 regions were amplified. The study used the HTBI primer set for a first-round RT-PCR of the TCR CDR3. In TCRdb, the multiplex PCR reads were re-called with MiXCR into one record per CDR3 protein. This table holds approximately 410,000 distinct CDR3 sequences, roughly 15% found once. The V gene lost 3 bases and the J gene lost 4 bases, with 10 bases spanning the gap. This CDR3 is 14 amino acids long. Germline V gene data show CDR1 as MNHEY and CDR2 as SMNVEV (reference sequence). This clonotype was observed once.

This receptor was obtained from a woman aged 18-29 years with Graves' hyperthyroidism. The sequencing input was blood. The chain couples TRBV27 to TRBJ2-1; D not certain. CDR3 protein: CASSFTRLYNEQFF. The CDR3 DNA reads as TGTGCCAGCAGTTTTACAAGACTTTACAATGAGCAGTTCTTC.